What follows are 6 T cell receptor beta chains derived from one specimen sequenced in a study of cytomegalovirus exposure and HLA in healthy donors. The primer mix had 60 Vbeta and 13 Jbeta primers. This table comes from immunoSEQ multiplex PCR, and its TCRdb copy is limited to in-frame clones, with some not included. The sample contains about 94,000 clones, about four fifths of which appear only once. The sequencing input was PBMCs. Receptors were obtained from a woman aged 40 to 50 in good health and CMV-seronegative.

The chain links TRBV10-3 to TRBJ1-2, with 7 bases fitting TRBD1. The V segment lost 8 bases and the J segment 4 bases; nucleotides outside the gene matches: 13. Germline V gene lookup returns CDR1 ENHRY and CDR2 SYGVKD. The CDR3 length is 15 residues. The CDR3, as DNA: TGTGCCATCTCAGAAGTTGAGGGGGCTTCCTATGGCTACACCTTC. This codes for CAISEVEGASYGYTF.

V usage is TRBV7-6 and J usage is TRBJ2-7; 9 nucleotides match TRBD1. This CDR3 is 16 amino acids long. Unmatched junction bases numbered 10, after V lost 5 bases and J lost 2 bases. Looked up from germline, CDR1 is SGHVS and CDR2 is FNYEAQ. As DNA, the CDR3 is TGTGCCAGCAGCGTCCAACCGGGACAGGGAGCCTACGAGCAGTACTTC. Translation: CASSVQPGQGAYEQYF.

The chain uses TRBV15 and TRBJ2-1; 8 nucleotides match TRBD2. The CDR3 spans 20 residues. The germline V gene has CDR1 LNHNV and CDR2 YYDKDF (reference sequence). V shed 0 bases and J 2 bases; nucleotides not matched to a gene: 15. The CDR3 reads CATSRDLWDLAGKTYNEQFF. The CDR3 DNA is TGTGCCACCAGCAGAGATCTCTGGGACTTAGCGGGGAAGACCTACAATGAGCAGTTCTTC.

The CDR3, as DNA: TGTGCCAGCAGTGTTGGACAGGGGGCCCCCTACGAGCAGTACTTC. The encoded protein is CASSVGQGAPYEQYF. V is TRBV2 and J is TRBJ2-7, with TRBD1 matching over 11 bases. The CDR3 consists of 15 residues. Germline CDR1 SNHLY, CDR2 FYNNEI. With V trimmed by 4 bases and J by 2 bases, 4 bases remained unmatched.

As DNA, the CDR3 is TGTGCCAGCAGCCCATCCCGGACTAGCGGGGCCACAGATACGCAGTATTTT. It encodes CASSPSRTSGATDTQYF. V and J are TRBV21-1 and TRBJ2-3; the table assigns TRBD2, which was not confirmed against the DNA. TRBV21-1 is a pseudogene locus. This CDR3 has 17 amino acids.

This clone was counted only a few times. The chain employs TRBV27 and TRBJ1-1, with D possibly being TRBD1 (6 bases). Germline V lookup: CDR1 MNHEY, CDR2 SMNVEV (reference sequence). Between the trimmed V and J ends, which lost 2 bases and 5 bases, there was a span of 9 bases. The CDR3 has 13 amino acids. The CDR3 reads CASSLGGETEAFF. The CDR3, as DNA: TGTGCCAGCAGTTTAGGGGGCGAGACTGAAGCTTTCTTT.